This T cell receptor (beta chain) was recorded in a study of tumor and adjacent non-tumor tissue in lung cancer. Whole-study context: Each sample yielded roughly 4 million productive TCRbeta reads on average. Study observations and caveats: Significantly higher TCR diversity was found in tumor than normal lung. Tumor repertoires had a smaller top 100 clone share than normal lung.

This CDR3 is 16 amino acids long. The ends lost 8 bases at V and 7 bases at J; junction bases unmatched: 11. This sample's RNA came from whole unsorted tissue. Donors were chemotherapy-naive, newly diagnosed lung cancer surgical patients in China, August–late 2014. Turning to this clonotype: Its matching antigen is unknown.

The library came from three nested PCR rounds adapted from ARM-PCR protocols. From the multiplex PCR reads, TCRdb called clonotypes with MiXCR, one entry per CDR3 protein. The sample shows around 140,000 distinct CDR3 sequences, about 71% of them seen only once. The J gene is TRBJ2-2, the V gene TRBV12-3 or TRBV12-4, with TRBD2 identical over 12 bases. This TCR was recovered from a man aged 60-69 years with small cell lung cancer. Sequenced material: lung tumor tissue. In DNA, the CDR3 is TGTGCCAGCGCCCTTGGACTAGCGGGATTAGGCGGGGAGCTGTTTTTT. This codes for CASALGLAGLGGELFF.